A selection of T cell receptor beta chains follows, all from one sample in a study of T cells in tumors after PD-1 blockade. Generated by immunoSEQ multiplex PCR, the TCRdb table keeps only in-frame clones and is missing some. The data hold approximately 6,000 clones, with roughly 85% observed a single time. Sequences were derived from PBMCs, sampled after anti-PD-1 therapy. These receptors were taken from a human donor with advanced basal cell or squamous cell carcinoma (not recorded which). Each CDR3 is given with its conserved first and last residue. The D gene is left open where the match is weak. Some rows have no size entry. The others give once, few or many, or a class for an expanded clone.

>.|TRBV21-1|TRBJ2-7|few|16
CASWGAQGKSSYEQYF
TGTGCCAGCTGGGGGGCACAGGGGAAGAGCTCCTACGAGCAGTACTTC
>TRBD2|TRBV28|TRBJ2-7|.|16
CASSHAGTIIPGEQYF
TGTGCCAGCAGTCACGCCGGGACTATAATCCCCGGCGAGCAGTACTTC
>.|TRBV6-2/TRBV6-3|TRBJ2-7|.|15
CASSGLRTDAYEQYF
TGTGCCAGCAGTGGCCTTCGGACGGATGCCTACGAGCAGTACTTC
>TRBD1|TRBV27|TRBJ1-4|once|14
CASRPQGAREKLFF
TGTGCCAGCAGACCACAGGGGGCGCGTGAAAAACTGTTTTTT
>.|TRBV5-1|TRBJ1-4|.|14
CASSSGRQEEKLFF
TGCGCCAGCAGTTCGGGTCGGCAGGAAGAAAAACTGTTTTTT
>TRBD1|TRBV6-4|TRBJ1-6|.|14
CASRRDSWNSPLHF
TGTGCCAGCAGGCGGGACAGTTGGAATTCACCCCTCCACTTT
>.|TRBV7-2|TRBJ1-1|few|14
CASSLAHGYAEAFF
TGTGCCAGCAGCTTAGCGCACGGTTATGCTGAAGCTTTCTTT
>.|TRBV6-6|TRBJ2-3|.|16
CASSYSGSSLTDTQYF
TGTGCCAGCAGTTACTCCGGGAGTTCCCTCACAGATACGCAGTATTTT
>.|TRBV19|TRBJ2-7|.|13
CASRDAGYNEQYF
TGTGCCAGTAGGGATGCGGGGTATAACGAGCAGTACTTC
>.|TRBV30|TRBJ1-1|.|18
CAWSVGGRQPYQNTEAFF
TGTGCCTGGAGTGTTGGCGGAAGGCAGCCTTACCAGAACACTGAAGCTTTCTTT
>.|TRBV12-3/TRBV12-4|TRBJ1-1|few|13
CASSLGQGTEAFF
TGTGCCAGCAGTTTAGGGCAGGGGACTGAAGCTTTCTTT
>.|TRBV27|TRBJ2-3|.|19
CASSLSFTRSDIYTDTQYF
TGTGCCAGCAGTTTATCCTTCACGAGGTCTGACATTTACACAGATACGCAGTATTTT
>TRBD1|TRBV5-1|TRBJ1-2|.|14
CASSLDRGQEGYTF
TGCGCCAGCAGCCTGGACAGGGGGCAAGAAGGCTACACCTTC
>TRBD1|TRBV19|TRBJ1-4|.|17
CASSMGTGDFTNEKLFF
TGTGCCAGTAGTATGGGGACAGGGGATTTCACTAATGAAAAACTGTTTTTT
>.|TRBV5-5|TRBJ2-2|.|17
CASSLLRNRANTGELFF
TGTGCCAGCAGCTTGCTCCGAAACAGGGCGAACACCGGGGAGCTGTTTTTT
>TRBD1|TRBV19|TRBJ1-1|.|14
CASSLQGGHTEAFF
TGTGCCAGTAGTTTACAGGGGGGTCACACTGAAGCTTTCTTT
>.|TRBV6-5|TRBJ1-2|.|15
CASSYLGRRAYGYTF
TGTGCCAGCAGTTACTTGGGCAGGAGGGCCTATGGCTACACCTTC
>.|TRBV28|TRBJ1-2|once|12
CASGGGIYGYTF
TGTGCCAGCGGAGGGGGAATCTATGGCTACACCTTC
>TRBD1|TRBV5-4|TRBJ2-1|.|15
CASSSRDRVYNEQFF
TGTGCCAGCAGCTCCCGGGACAGGGTTTACAATGAGCAGTTCTTC
>.|TRBV20-1|TRBJ2-5|.|11
CSASREETQYF
TGCAGTGCTTCCAGGGAAGAGACCCAGTACTTC
>TRBD2|TRBV2|TRBJ2-3|.|15
CASKSSGGRSDTQYF
TGTGCCAGCAAAAGTAGCGGGGGGAGGTCAGATACGCAGTATTTT
>.|TRBV10-3|TRBJ1-2|once|16
CAISGRAGVTNYGYTF
TGTGCCATCAGCGGACGGGCAGGGGTAACTAACTATGGCTACACCTTC
>.|TRBV7-9|TRBJ1-1|.|15
CASSLARGWDTEAFF
TGTGCCAGCAGCTTAGCGCGGGGCTGGGACACTGAAGCTTTCTTT
>.|TRBV4-2|TRBJ2-2|.|15
CASSQETGATGELFF
TGTGCCAGCAGCCAAGAGACTGGGGCCACCGGGGAGCTGTTTTTT
>.|TRBV19|TRBJ2-2|.|14
CASRPTPLTRELFF
TGTGCCAGTAGACCGACTCCCCTCACCCGGGAGCTGTTTTTT
>TRBD2|TRBV7-2|TRBJ2-7|.|14
CASSFSGVSYEQYF
TGTGCCAGCAGCTTTAGCGGGGTCTCCTACGAGCAGTACTTC